Below are 26 T cell receptor beta chains sequenced from a single sample in a study of human T cells and chemical hapten exposure. Using its own MiXCR run on the RACE reads, TCRdb lists one record per CDR3 protein. The sample yields roughly 100,000 distinct CDR3 sequences, 9.5% to 11% seen once. Time point here: patch test 1, 2 weeks after DPC sensitization. Treatment described: therapeutic diphenylcyclopropenone sensitization with weekly scalp DPC. The input for sequencing was whole blood, taken in connection with sensitization to the hapten diphenylcyclopropenone (DPC). These receptors originate from a woman between 40 and 55 years old with alopecia areata. Some clones in this sample may be carry-over from other donors' samples.

The chain couples TRBV7-3 to TRBJ2-1; 8 bases are shared with TRBD1. Germline V gene lookup returns CDR1 SGHTA and CDR2 FQGTGA. V gave up 5 bases and J gave up 4 bases; unmatched junction bases: 7. The CDR3 has 15 residues. CDR3 nucleotide sequence: TGTGCCAGCAGCCAAGACAGGGGAGGTTACAATGAGCAGTTCTTC. Amino acids: CASSQDRGGYNEQFF.

V usage is TRBV20-1 and J usage is TRBJ2-1, with 9 bases matching TRBD2. CDR1 DFQATT and CDR2 SNEGSKA come from the germline V gene (reference sequence). V trimming: 6 bases; J trimming: 2 bases; junction bases outside the gene matches: 8. This CDR3 is built from 15 residues. The DNA of the CDR3 is TGCAGTGCCACGAAGGCGGGAGGGCCCTACAATGAGCAGTTCTTC. The encoded protein is CSATKAGGPYNEQFF.

This clonotype was detected many times. The rearrangement links TRBV9 to TRBJ1-2; possible D gene TRBD1, 5 bases. Trimming left V 0 bases short and J 7 bases short, with 13 bases between. The CDR3 length is 14 residues. The V gene's germline CDR1 is SGDLS and CDR2 YYNGEE. CDR3 DNA: TGTGCCAGCAGCGTAGGGGGCGGCGATGCTGGCTACACCTTC. Translating gives CASSVGGGDAGYTF.

This rearrangement joins TRBV2 to TRBJ2-1; 7 nucleotides agree with TRBD1. Germline assignment: CDR1 SNHLY and CDR2 FYNNEI. The CDR3 loop spans 15 amino acids. The ends lost 4 bases at V and 4 bases at J; junction bases unmatched: 7. CDR3 residues: CASSVRQGNYNEQFF. The CDR3 coding sequence is TGTGCCAGCAGTGTTAGACAGGGTAATTACAATGAGCAGTTCTTC. The complete variable domain, with remaining parts taken from reference TRBV2 and TRBJ2-1, reads EPEVTQTPSHQVTQMGQEVILRCVPISNHLYFYWYRQILGQKVEFLVSFYNNEISEKSEIFDDQFSVERPDGSNFTLKIRSTKLEDSAMYFCASSVRQGNYNEQFFGPGTRLTVL.

The CDR3 is CASSPPGLAGVGVTAQYF. The CDR3, as DNA: TGTGCCAGCAGCCCCCCGGGACTAGCGGGCGTCGGGGTAACTGCCCAGTACTTC. V is TRBV7-2 and J is TRBJ2-5, with 12 bases matching TRBD2. The CDR3 totals 18 residues. Germline V gene sequence: CDR1 SGHTA, CDR2 FQGNSA. J lost 9 bases, V lost 5 bases, and 19 bases had no gene match.

The V call is TRBV4-2, the J call TRBJ2-4; the match to TRBD2 covers 8 bases. Germline assignment: CDR1 LGHNA and CDR2 YNFKEQ. This CDR3 is built from 15 residues. J was trimmed by 5 bases and V by 1 base; bases with no gene match: 4. CDR3 bases: TGTGCCAGCAGCCAAGTGGCGGGGGGTGAAAACATTCAGTACTTC. Its protein product is CASSQVAGGENIQYF.

In its sample, this clonotype was seen a few times. CDR3 residues: CASSSLGIYNEQFF. The CDR3 nucleotides read TGTGCCAGCAGCTCCCTAGGAATTTACAATGAGCAGTTCTTC. The V gene is TRBV7-2, the J gene TRBJ2-1; no reliable D call. Germline V gene data show CDR1 as SGHTA and CDR2 as FQGNSA. CDR3 length: 14 amino acids. Trimming removed 4 bases at V and 4 bases at J, with 11 bases between.

The chain links TRBV7-2 to TRBJ2-1; D may correspond to TRBD1 or TRBD2 (5 bases each). Trimming pared 8 bases from V and 8 bases from J, leaving 19 bases between. The germline V gene has CDR1 SGHTA and CDR2 FQGNSA. This CDR3 region has 14 residues. In DNA, the CDR3 is TGTGCCAGCGGGTCTGGCGGAGTGGGGGATGAGCAGTTCTTC. It codes for CASGSGGVGDEQFF.

This clonotype appeared many times. J is TRBJ1-1 and V is TRBV20-1, with D tentatively TRBD1 (6 bases). V was clipped by 6 bases and J by 2 bases, with 16 bases between them. The CDR3 runs to 14 residues. Germline V lookup: CDR1 DFQATT, CDR2 SNEGSKA (reference sequence). DNA of the CDR3: TGCAGTGCGGGAGGACAGCTAGCTAACACTGAAGCTTTCTTT. Residues: CSAGGQLANTEAFF.

V usage is TRBV18 and J usage is TRBJ2-1, with 10 bases that match TRBD2. CDR3 size: 16 residues. V dropped 2 bases and J dropped 5; count of bases not matched to a gene: 6. Germline CDR1 and CDR2: KGHSH and LQKENI. The CDR3 DNA reads TGTGCCAGCTCACCATATCCTAGCGGGAGCCACAATGAGCAGTTCTTC. Its protein is CASSPYPSGSHNEQFF. The variable domain in full, completed from reference TRBV18 and TRBJ2-1, reads NAGVMQNPRHLVRRRGQEARLRCSPMKGHSHVYWYRQLPEEGLKFMVYLQKENIIDESGMPKERFSAEFPKEGPSILRIQQVVRGDSAAYFCASSPYPSGSHNEQFFGPGTRLTVL.

This clonotype was recorded at least ten times. The chain recombines TRBV10-3 with TRBJ1-2, with TRBD1 matching over 12 bases. Losses at the gene ends were 7 bases for V and 8 bases for J; bases not matched to a gene: 5. CDR1 ENHRY and CDR2 SYGVKD come from the germline V gene. The CDR3 consists of 13 residues. The CDR3 DNA is TGTGCCATCACTAGGGACAGGGGGCAAGGCTACACCTTC. It encodes CAITRDRGQGYTF.

This clonotype was recorded many times. V usage is TRBV12-3 or TRBV12-4 and J usage is TRBJ2-5; D is unclear. Trimming pared 6 bases from V and 1 base from J, leaving 9 bases between. This CDR3 contains 13 residues. CDR3 DNA sequence: TGTGCCAGCAGGCGTGGAAGCCAAGAGACCCAGTACTTC. Translating gives CASRRGSQETQYF.

This clonotype appeared many times. This chain links TRBV7-2 with TRBJ2-4; D uncertain. V was cut by 1 base and J by 8 bases, with 18 bases left in between. The CDR3 covers 16 residues. From germline, CDR1 is SGHTA and CDR2 FQGNSA. The CDR3 DNA reads as TGTGCCAGCAGCTTAGGGCGGAGCCGGGCTAAGGACATTCAGTACTTC. Protein product: CASSLGRSRAKDIQYF.

This clonotype was recorded a few times. V is TRBV7-2 and J is TRBJ1-1; 7 bases align to TRBD1. V gave up 4 bases and J gave up 1 base; unmatched junction bases: 3. The CDR3 is 14 residues long. CDR1 SGHTA and CDR2 FQGNSA come from the germline V gene. In DNA form, the CDR3 reads TGTGCCAGCAGCTCTACAGGGGCGAACACTGAAGCTTTCTTT. Translated: CASSSTGANTEAFF.

The sample holds many counts of this clonotype. This rearrangement joins TRBV3-1 to TRBJ2-1; D call uncertain. The germline V gene has CDR1 LGHDT and CDR2 YNNKEL (reference sequence). V lost 8 bases and J lost 8, with 19 bases in between. This CDR3 spans 14 amino acids. CDR3 nucleotide sequence: TGTGCCAGCGCAAAGGCTGGGTCCGGCCATGAGCAGTTCTTC. The encoded protein is CASAKAGSGHEQFF.

This clonotype was detected ten times or more. The chain's CDR3 is CASSPHRVTGTDTQYF. CDR3 nucleotides: TGTGCCAGCAGCCCCCACCGTGTGACAGGCACAGATACGCAGTATTTT. The chain uses TRBV11-2 and TRBJ2-3, with a weak D call TRBD1 (5 bases). Germline V gives CDR1 SGHAT, CDR2 FQNNGV. Trimming shortened V by 5 bases and J by 1 base, and 16 bases separated the two germline ends. CDR3 length equals 16 residues.

This clonotype was seen a handful of times. This chain joins TRBV27 and TRBJ1-6; D remains unclear. V was shortened by 3 bases and J by 2 bases, with 14 bases between the two germline ends. Germline V CDR1 and CDR2: MNHEY, SMNVEV (reference sequence). This CDR3 has 17 amino acids. The CDR3: CASSFSLGRAYNSPLHF. The DNA for the CDR3 is TGTGCCAGCAGTTTCTCCCTTGGGAGAGCCTATAATTCACCCCTCCACTTT.

This clonotype was picked up a small number of times. The chain joins TRBV4-3 to TRBJ1-2; tentative D call: TRBD1 (5 bases). The CDR3 is made up of 15 amino acids. The V end was cut by 1 base, the J end by 8 bases, with 17 bases between. The V gene's germline CDR1 is LGHNA and CDR2 YSLEER. The DNA for the CDR3 is TGCGCCAGCAGCCAAGGGGCCGTGGCAGGGCGGGGCTACACCTTC. It translates to CASSQGAVAGRGYTF.

This clonotype was seen only a few times. The rearrangement joins TRBV7-9 to TRBJ2-1; D may correspond to TRBD1 or TRBD2 (5 bases each). The CDR3 contains 13 residues. Trimming took 2 bases from V and 8 from J, leaving 10 bases between them. CDR1 and CDR2 (germline): SEHNR, FQNEAQ (reference sequence). The chain's CDR3 is CASSLSLGDEQFF. The CDR3 DNA is TGTGCCAGCAGCTTAAGTCTGGGGGATGAGCAGTTCTTC.

This clonotype was counted a few times. The gene calls are TRBV6-2 or TRBV6-3 and TRBJ2-2; no clear D. Trimming cost V 8 bases and J 6 bases, with 4 bases left between them. The CDR3 totals 10 residues. Germline V gene sequence: CDR1 MNHEY, CDR2 SVGEGT. Here the CDR3 DNA reads TGTGCCAGCTTAGCCGGGGAGCTGTTTTTT. Amino acids: CASLAGELFF.

This chain links TRBV7-2 with TRBJ2-2; tentatively, D is TRBD2 (6 bases). The V and J ends lost 3 bases and 1 base respectively, with 9 bases between them. CDR1 is SGHTA and CDR2 is FQGNSA in the germline V gene. CDR3 length: 15 residues. Written as DNA, the CDR3 is TGTGCCAGCAGCTTTAACGGGGGGAACACCGGGGAGCTGTTTTTT. This gives the protein CASSFNGGNTGELFF.

This clonotype has more than one count but fewer than ten. This chain connects TRBV20-1 to TRBJ2-4; D is possibly TRBD1 (6 bases). The CDR3 runs to 13 residues. Trimming cost V 7 bases and J 2 bases, with 12 bases left between them. Germline V CDR1 and CDR2: DFQATT, SNEGSKA (reference sequence). Written as DNA, the CDR3 is TGCAGTGGCCAACAGGGCCCCAAAAACATTCAGTACTTC. Translation gives CSGQQGPKNIQYF.

This clonotype was detected ten times or more. This chain links TRBV6-5 with TRBJ2-2; unclear D gene. The V end lost 8 bases, the J end lost 6 bases, and 19 bases lay between the germline ends. CDR1 is MNHEY and CDR2 is SVGAGI in the germline V gene. The CDR3 sequence is 15 residues long. CDR3 loop: CASGHTRKSAGELFF. CDR3 sequence (DNA): TGTGCCAGCGGGCATACCCGAAAGTCGGCCGGGGAGCTGTTTTTT.

V usage is TRBV10-2 and J usage is TRBJ2-5; the D gene is possibly TRBD2 (6 bases). The germline V gene has CDR1 WSHSY and CDR2 SAAADI. Deletions cut 7 bases from V and 5 bases from J, with 17 bases between. The CDR3 is 14 amino acids. CDR3 sequence reads: CASMVTLGGETQYF. The CDR3 DNA is TGCGCCAGCATGGTGACTCTTGGGGGGGAGACCCAGTACTTC.

This clonotype was found a few times. The chain couples TRBV7-9 to TRBJ2-1, with D perhaps TRBD1 (6 bases). The CDR3 runs to 13 residues. V shed 4 bases and J shed 7 bases, with 11 bases lying between them. Germline CDR1 reads SEHNR; CDR2 reads FQNEAQ (reference sequence). In DNA form, the CDR3 reads TGTGCCAGCAGCTCCGAAGGGGGAAATGAGCAGTTCTTC. Its protein product is CASSSEGGNEQFF.

V usage is TRBV6-6 and J usage is TRBJ1-2; TRBD1 is a possible D gene (5 bases). The CDR3 consists of 14 residues. The V end was cut by 4 bases, the J end by 2 bases, with 11 bases between. Looked up from germline, CDR1 is MNHNY and CDR2 is SVGAGI (reference sequence). CDR3 region: CASSSSAGNYGYTF. DNA for the CDR3: TGTGCCAGCAGTTCGTCCGCAGGGAACTATGGCTACACCTTC.